A selection of T cell receptor beta chains follows, all from one sample in a study of blood T cell repertoires in COVID-19. Repertoires were generated with immunoSEQ multiplex PCR, while TCRdb's copy carries only in-frame clones and drops some. The sample consists of 75,000 to 100,000 clones, more than 70% of them appearing once. The sequenced sample was peripheral blood. The origin of the receptors is a human donor with acute or convalescent COVID-19. The donor label of this sample is uncertain. CDR3s include the opening cysteine and the closing phenylalanine or tryptophan. The order of the fields is CDR3 protein, CDR3 DNA, J gene, D gene, V gene, clone size. A D gene is named only where the DNA matches it firmly. Rows give clone size only sometimes, using once, few, many, or a class for an expanded clone.

CDR3 protein: CASSAPGILAYEQYF
CDR3 DNA: TGTGCCAGCAGCGCCCCAGGGATCTTAGCCTACGAGCAGTACTTC
J gene: TRBJ2-7
D gene: .
V gene: TRBV3-1/TRBV3-2
clone size: once

CDR3 protein: CASSQAYGYTF
CDR3 DNA: TGTGCCAGCAGCCAGGCCTATGGCTACACCTTC
J gene: TRBJ1-2
D gene: .
V gene: TRBV3-1/TRBV3-2
clone size: .

CDR3 protein: CASSPGQEQETQYF
CDR3 DNA: TGTGCCAGCTCACCGGGACAGGAGCAAGAGACCCAGTACTTC
J gene: TRBJ2-5
D gene: TRBD1
V gene: TRBV18
clone size: .

CDR3 protein: CASSLGQENTEAFF
CDR3 DNA: TGCGCCAGCAGCTTGGGACAGGAGAACACTGAAGCTTTCTTT
J gene: TRBJ1-1
D gene: .
V gene: TRBV5-1
clone size: .

CDR3 protein: CASSRSATGANVLTF
CDR3 DNA: TGTGCCAGCAGTAGAAGCGCTACTGGGGCCAACGTCCTGACTTTC
J gene: TRBJ2-6
D gene: .
V gene: TRBV2
clone size: once

CDR3 protein: CASSRGQHSYEQYF
CDR3 DNA: TGTGCCAGCAGCCGAGGACAGCACTCCTACGAGCAGTACTTC
J gene: TRBJ2-7
D gene: .
V gene: TRBV11-1
clone size: .

CDR3 protein: CASSSHSLGTGPGNTIYF
CDR3 DNA: TGTGCCAGCAGCAGTCACTCCCTAGGGACAGGGCCTGGAAACACCATATATTTT
J gene: TRBJ1-3
D gene: TRBD1
V gene: TRBV28
clone size: .

CDR3 protein: CASSRPGQHTGELFF
CDR3 DNA: TGTGCCAGTAGTAGACCAGGACAGCACACCGGGGAGCTGTTTTTT
J gene: TRBJ2-2
D gene: .
V gene: TRBV19
clone size: .

CDR3 protein: CASSQDWDRVYEQYF
CDR3 DNA: TGCGCCAGCAGCCAAGATTGGGACAGGGTGTACGAGCAGTACTTC
J gene: TRBJ2-7
D gene: TRBD1
V gene: TRBV4-3
clone size: .

CDR3 protein: CASSTWSQNYGYTF
CDR3 DNA: TGTGCCAGCAGCACCTGGAGCCAGAACTATGGCTACACCTTC
J gene: TRBJ1-2
D gene: .
V gene: TRBV5-8
clone size: .

CDR3 protein: CASSSPTGNTEAFF
CDR3 DNA: TGTGCCAGCAGCAGCCCTACAGGTAACACTGAAGCTTTCTTT
J gene: TRBJ1-1
D gene: .
V gene: TRBV7-2
clone size: .

CDR3 protein: CASEPGRREKLFF
CDR3 DNA: TGTGCCAGCGAACCAGGCCGAAGGGAAAAACTGTTTTTT
J gene: TRBJ1-4
D gene: .
V gene: TRBV10-3
clone size: .

CDR3 protein: CASSLGPGTGSNEQFF
CDR3 DNA: TGCGCCAGCAGCTTGGGACCCGGGACAGGGTCGAATGAGCAGTTCTTC
J gene: TRBJ2-1
D gene: TRBD1
V gene: TRBV5-1
clone size: .

CDR3 protein: CASSSYPEAAFF
CDR3 DNA: TGTGCCAGCAGTTCGTATCCCGAAGCGGCTTTCTTT
J gene: TRBJ1-1
D gene: .
V gene: TRBV12-3/TRBV12-4
clone size: once

CDR3 protein: CATSHTEGREAFF
CDR3 DNA: TGTGCCACCAGCCACACTGAGGGTAGGGAAGCTTTCTTT
J gene: TRBJ1-1
D gene: .
V gene: TRBV24-1
clone size: .

CDR3 protein: CASSQFNRKGVATNEKLFF
CDR3 DNA: TGCGCCAGCAGTCAATTTAACAGAAAAGGGGTAGCAACTAATGAAAAACTGTTTTTT
J gene: TRBJ1-4
D gene: .
V gene: TRBV23-1
clone size: .

CDR3 protein: CASSPPANTGELFF
CDR3 DNA: TGTGCCAGCAGCCCCCCGGCGAACACCGGGGAGCTGTTTTTT
J gene: TRBJ2-2
D gene: .
V gene: TRBV6-5
clone size: .

CDR3 protein: CASSFGRYNEQFF
CDR3 DNA: TGCGCCAGCAGCTTTGGCAGGTACAATGAGCAGTTCTTC
J gene: TRBJ2-1
D gene: .
V gene: TRBV5-1
clone size: .

CDR3 protein: CASSFGAGSYGYTF
CDR3 DNA: TGTGCCAGCAGTTTTGGGGCAGGAAGCTATGGCTACACCTTC
J gene: TRBJ1-2
D gene: .
V gene: TRBV28
clone size: few

CDR3 protein: CASSVQGASYGYTF
CDR3 DNA: TGTGCCAGCAGTGTGCAGGGGGCGTCCTATGGCTACACCTTC
J gene: TRBJ1-2
D gene: TRBD1
V gene: TRBV3-1/TRBV3-2
clone size: .

CDR3 protein: CASSPGTSGTPYEQYF
CDR3 DNA: TGCGCCAGCAGCCCAGGGACTAGCGGGACCCCCTACGAGCAGTACTTC
J gene: TRBJ2-7
D gene: TRBD2
V gene: TRBV5-1
clone size: .

CDR3 protein: CASSLGSLGNSPLHF
CDR3 DNA: TGTGCCAGCAGCTTAGGCAGCCTCGGGAATTCACCCCTCCACTTT
J gene: TRBJ1-6
D gene: .
V gene: TRBV7-8
clone size: .

CDR3 protein: CASSVTGTGYEQYF
CDR3 DNA: TGTGCCAGCAGCGTAACCGGGACAGGCTACGAGCAGTACTTC
J gene: TRBJ2-7
D gene: TRBD1
V gene: TRBV9
clone size: .

CDR3 protein: CASSPTPDREAFF
CDR3 DNA: TGTGCCAGCAGCCCAACTCCGGACAGGGAAGCTTTCTTT
J gene: TRBJ1-1
D gene: TRBD1
V gene: TRBV13
clone size: .

CDR3 protein: CASSVLAGGETQYF
CDR3 DNA: TGTGCCAGCAGCGTTTTAGCGGGGGGGGAGACCCAGTACTTC
J gene: TRBJ2-5
D gene: TRBD2
V gene: TRBV7-2
clone size: .

CDR3 protein: CSASQSAEAFF
CDR3 DNA: TGCAGCGCCTCACAGTCGGCTGAAGCTTTCTTT
J gene: TRBJ1-1
D gene: .
V gene: TRBV29-1
clone size: few

CDR3 protein: CASSLIFIRGFCYTF
CDR3 DNA: TGTGCCAGCAGCTTAATATTTATCCGGGGATTTTGCTACACCTTC
J gene: TRBJ1-2
D gene: .
V gene: TRBV7-3
clone size: once

CDR3 protein: CASSQDPGARGGTEAFF
CDR3 DNA: TGCGCCAGCAGCCAAGATCCGGGGGCAAGGGGAGGGACTGAAGCTTTCTTT
J gene: TRBJ1-1
D gene: .
V gene: TRBV4-1
clone size: .